The rows below give T cell receptor beta chains drawn from one sample of a study of identical twins. TCRdb reprocessed the 5' RACE reads via MiXCR and lists one record per CDR3 protein. Of 350,000 or so distinct CDR3 sequences listed, 8.5% to 10% are singletons. The specimen sequenced was naive T cells sorted from blood. All receptors derive from a woman aged 45-60 years in good health. Both conserved end residues are part of each CDR3. D genes are given only for firm matches. A row's size may be missing; if present it is once, few, many or a size class.

.	TRBV7-2	few	15	TRBJ2-7	TGTGCCAGCAGCCCGGCGGGGGCCTATTATTACGAGCAGTACTTC	CASSPAGAYYYEQYF
TRBD2	TRBV5-5	.	16	TRBJ2-2	TGTGCCAGCAGCTTAGGCCTAGCGGGAGGCGACGGGGAGCTGTTTTTT	CASSLGLAGGDGELFF
.	TRBV11-2	many	15	TRBJ2-3	TGTGCCAGCAGCTTAGCGGGAAGGTACACAGATACGCAGTATTTT	CASSLAGRYTDTQYF
TRBD1	TRBV6-5	few	14	TRBJ2-1	TGTGCCAGCAGTTACTCCGGGACAGGGGGCGAGCAGTTCTTC	CASSYSGTGGEQFF
TRBD1	TRBV5-1	.	14	TRBJ2-2	TGCGCCAGCGGGACAGGGGGTAACGCCGGGGAGCTGTTTTTT	CASGTGGNAGELFF
TRBD1	TRBV5-1	few	15	TRBJ1-4	TGCGCCAGCAGCTCCGTGGGGGACAGGGTTGAAAAACTGTTTTTT	CASSSVGDRVEKLFF
TRBD1	TRBV4-1	few	16	TRBJ2-5	TGCGCCAGCAGCCAGATTTCACAGGGGGCTCGTGAGACCCAGTACTTC	CASSQISQGARETQYF
.	TRBV12-3/TRBV12-4	.	16	TRBJ1-1	TGTGCCAGCCGGAGGAGGGACGCCGATATTGGTACTGAAGCTTTCTTT	CASRRRDADIGTEAFF
.	TRBV7-6	few	17	TRBJ1-1	TGTGCCAGCAGCTTAGCGGGGTATCGAGAAGTGAACACTGAAGCTTTCTTT	CASSLAGYREVNTEAFF
TRBD2	TRBV6-2/TRBV6-3	.	15	TRBJ2-1	TGTGCCAGCAGTATACTAGCGGGAGTTCGTAATGAGCAGTTCTTC	CASSILAGVRNEQFF
.	TRBV6-5	.	13	TRBJ2-7	TGTGCCAGCCGTGGGTCTCTTGGTCTCGAGCAGTACTTC	CASRGSLGLEQYF